One and the same sample provided the 12 T cell receptor beta chains below, sequenced in a study of Ad26.COV2.S vaccination and SARS-CoV-2 variants. Sequencing was performed with immunoSEQ multiplex PCR; in TCRdb, only in-frame clones are kept and a portion is missing. The sample lists 440,000 or so clones, roughly 87% occurring once. Specified treatment: 19 received Ad26.COV2.S at low or high dose, single or two shots; 5 received placebo; per-sample allocation not given. Sampling happened 63 days after the first vaccine or placebo injection. The starting material was peripheral blood, obtained in a trial of Ad26.COV2.S vaccine versus placebo. These receptors were taken from a person between 18 and 60 years old who received the Ad26.COV2.S COVID-19 vaccine or a placebo.

This chain joins TRBV2 and TRBJ1-4, with a possible D match to TRBD1 (5 bases). CDR3 size: 15 residues. V lost 3 bases and J lost 0, with 8 bases in between. Germline lookup yields CDR1 SNHLY and CDR2 FYNNEI. CDR3 region: CASSEGLATNEKLFF. The CDR3 DNA is TGTGCCAGCAGTGAGGGGCTTGCAACTAATGAAAAACTGTTTTTT.

The sample holds one count of this clone. This chain connects TRBV30 to TRBJ1-1; possibly TRBD1 for D (5 bases). The CDR3 spans 11 residues. V lost 5 bases to trimming and J lost 5 bases, with 9 bases between them. The germline gives CDR1 GTSNPN, CDR2 SVGIG (reference sequence). CDR3 coding DNA: TGTGCCTGGGCGAGGGGTACTGAAGCTTTCTTT. It is translated as CAWARGTEAFF.

In this sample, this clone turned up once. The chain recombines TRBV12-3 or TRBV12-4 with TRBJ1-1; D is unresolved. Deletions cut 1 base from V and 5 bases from J, with 8 bases between. The CDR3 loop spans 13 amino acids. The CDR3 here is CASSLGGWTEAFF. Written as DNA, the CDR3 is TGTGCCAGCAGTTTAGGGGGTTGGACTGAAGCTTTCTTT.

This clone showed up just once. The chain joins TRBV30 to TRBJ2-7, with D hard to call. The germline gives CDR1 GTSNPN, CDR2 SVGIG (reference sequence). V was cut by 0 bases and J by 2 bases, with 11 bases left in between. CDR3 length equals 14 residues. The chain's CDR3 is CAWSVPWAAYEQYF. CDR3 nucleotides: TGTGCCTGGAGTGTACCCTGGGCCGCCTACGAGCAGTACTTC.

The rearrangement links TRBV19 to TRBJ2-3; a weak D match, TRBD2 (5 bases). CDR1 is LNHDA and CDR2 is SQIVND in the germline V gene (reference sequence). Trimming took 6 bases from V and 0 from J, leaving 13 bases between them. The CDR3 is 15 residues long. CDR3 bases: TGTGCCAGTAGGCCCATCGGGGATAGCACAGATACGCAGTATTTT. Its translation is CASRPIGDSTDTQYF.

The rearrangement uses TRBV5-1 and TRBJ1-1; 7 nucleotides match TRBD1. J gave up 1 base and V 3 bases, and 9 bases lay outside the gene matches. The CDR3 covers 16 residues. Germline CDR1 is SGHRS and CDR2 is YFSETQ. CDR3 nucleotides: TGCGCCAGCAGCTCGGGGACAGCCATCTGGAACACTGAAGCTTTCTTT. Its translation: CASSSGTAIWNTEAFF.

This rearrangement joins TRBV18 to TRBJ1-1; D might be TRBD1 (6 bases). The CDR3 consists of 17 residues. CDR1 is KGHSH, CDR2 LQKENI, per germline. Trimming removed 1 base from V and 4 bases from J, with 19 bases in between. The CDR3 DNA follows: TGTGCCAGCTCACCACACGGGACACCGACATCGGTCACTGAAGCTTTCTTT. Protein: CASSPHGTPTSVTEAFF.

A few counts support this clone. The identical CDR3 is also encoded by other nucleotide sequences in the sample. The V and J genes are TRBV3-1 (or the pseudogene TRBV3-2) and TRBJ2-2; D gene uncertain. Germline V gives CDR1 LGHDT, CDR2 YNNKEL (reference sequence). The CDR3 has 14 residues. The V gene lost 1 base and the J gene lost 1 base, with 4 bases spanning the gap. The CDR3: CASSQGGNTGELFF. CDR3 nucleotide sequence: TGTGCCAGCAGCCAAGGAGGGAACACCGGGGAGCTGTTTTTT.

This sequence joins TRBV19 and TRBJ2-1, with 10 nucleotides matching TRBD1. The CDR3 is 16 amino acids. With 5 bases clipped from V and 7 bases from J, the junction kept 11 bases outside the gene matches. Germline-derived CDR1 and CDR2 are LNHDA and SQIVND (reference sequence). Written as DNA, the CDR3 is TGTGCCAGTAGTCTACGCCGGGACAGGGGAAGAAATGAGCAGTTCTTC. Translated, it gives CASSLRRDRGRNEQFF. The entire variable domain, with the rest obtained from reference TRBV19 and TRBJ2-1, is as follows: DGGITQSPKYLFRKEGQNVTLSCEQNLNHDAMYWYRQDPGQGLRLIYYSQIVNDFQKGDIAEGYSVSREKKESFPLTVTSAQKNPTAFYLCASSLRRDRGRNEQFFGPGTRLTVL.

The rearrangement links TRBV28 to TRBJ2-1; no clear D gene. Germline values: CDR1 MDHEN, CDR2 SYDVKM. The CDR3 totals 16 residues. The V and J ends lost 3 bases and 4 bases respectively, with 16 bases between them. This CDR3 is CASSLGSGVPYNEQFF. The CDR3 DNA follows: TGTGCCAGCAGTTTGGGCTCCGGAGTCCCTTACAATGAGCAGTTCTTC.

The chain couples TRBV18 to TRBJ1-3, with unresolved D. This CDR3 is built from 16 residues. With 3 bases removed from V and 3 bases from J, the gap between germline ends came to 15 bases. Germline assignment: CDR1 KGHSH and CDR2 LQKENI. Here the CDR3 reads CASSPEGGGFGNTIYF. The CDR3 region has the DNA TGTGCCAGCTCACCGGAGGGAGGAGGTTTTGGAAACACCATATATTTT. Complete variable domain (other parts from reference TRBV18 and TRBJ1-3): NAGVMQNPRHLVRRRGQEARLRCSPMKGHSHVYWYRQLPEEGLKFMVYLQKENIIDESGMPKERFSAEFPKEGPSILRIQQVVRGDSAAYFCASSPEGGGFGNTIYFGEGSWLTVV.

The chain combines TRBV5-1 with TRBJ2-2; tentative D call: TRBD2 (6 bases). CDR1 SGHRS and CDR2 YFSETQ come from the germline V gene. Deletions cut 4 bases from V and 4 bases from J, with 17 bases between. This CDR3 spans 16 amino acids. The DNA of the CDR3 is TGCGCCAGCAGCGCAGGACCTGGGAGGACCACCGGGGAGCTGTTTTTT. Translating gives CASSAGPGRTTGELFF.